This T cell receptor (beta chain) was found in a study of T cells after yellow fever vaccination. The length of the CDR3 is 15 residues. V lost 0 bases, J lost 6 bases, and 11 bases lay in between. Germline V gene lookup returns CDR1 SEHNR and CDR2 FQNEAQ (reference sequence). This clonotype occurred a few times. TCRdb reprocessed the 5' RACE reads via MiXCR and lists one record per CDR3 protein. The data hold 150,000 to 200,000 distinct CDR3 sequences, with around 8.5% observed a single time. This sequence joins TRBV7-9 and TRBJ2-2, with D perhaps matching TRBD1 or TRBD2 (6 bases each). The source material was CD8+ T cells sorted from PBMCs, sampled 45 days after the yellow fever booster vaccination. This receptor was identified in a man aged 18-30 years who received the YFV17D yellow fever vaccine. Written as DNA, the CDR3 is TGTGCCAGCAGCTTAGCGGGGGGCCCCGCCGGGGAGCTGTTTTTT. Protein product: CASSLAGGPAGELFF.